These 6 T cell receptor beta chains were all obtained from the same sample, sequenced in a study of T cell responses to AZD1222 COVID-19 vaccine. Produced via immunoSEQ multiplex PCR; TCRdb's table is partial and in-frame only. The sample has around 140,000 clones, roughly 89% seen once. The sample consisted of peripheral blood, taken on day 0 of AZD1222 vaccination. The source of these receptors is an adult in good health.

This clone is a singleton in its sample. This sequence joins TRBV11-3 and TRBJ1-1; 7 bases map to TRBD1. The V gene's germline CDR1 is SGHNT and CDR2 YENEEA. Trimming took 4 bases from V and 5 from J; bases not matched to a gene: 10. The CDR3 has 15 amino acids. CDR3 protein: CASSSSLTGFTEAFF. The CDR3 DNA follows: TGTGCCAGCAGCTCTTCTTTGACAGGGTTTACTGAAGCTTTCTTT. Based on the CDR3 plus reference TRBV11-3 and TRBJ1-1, the full variable domain is EAGVVQSPRYKIIEKKQPVAFWCNPISGHNTLYWYLQNLGQGPELLIRYENEEAVDDSQLPKDRFSAERLKGVDSTLKIQPAELGDSAVYLCASSSSLTGFTEAFFGQGTRLTVV.

This chain joins TRBV10-3 and TRBJ1-2, with D possibly matching TRBD1 (6 bases). Germline loops: CDR1 ENHRY, CDR2 SYGVKD. V dropped 7 bases and J dropped 2 bases, with 20 bases sitting between them. The CDR3 extends over 16 amino acids. Here the CDR3 reads CAINGRGRGSNYGYTF. In nucleotides, the CDR3 is TGTGCCATCAACGGCCGGGGGCGAGGGTCAAACTATGGCTACACCTTC.

J is TRBJ1-5 and V is TRBV24-1, with D hard to call. This CDR3 has 16 amino acids. Trimming shortened V by 9 bases and J by 0 bases, and 17 bases separated the two germline ends. Germline V gene lookup returns CDR1 KGHDR and CDR2 SFDVKD. CDR3 sequence: CATPLGSLYSNQPQHF. The CDR3 region has the DNA TGTGCCACCCCGCTGGGGTCCCTTTATAGCAATCAGCCCCAGCATTTT.

The J gene is TRBJ2-5, the V gene TRBV7-9; D might be TRBD1 or TRBD2, each matching 5 bases. The V gene's germline CDR1 is SEHNR and CDR2 FQNEAQ (reference sequence). This CDR3 region has 12 residues. V was shortened by 7 bases and J by 7 bases, with 13 bases between the two germline ends. CDR3 DNA sequence: TGTGCCAGCACCTCCGACGGGGCGACCCAGTACTTC. Its protein is CASTSDGATQYF.

This sequence joins TRBV11-1 and TRBJ1-1; D is possibly TRBD1 (6 bases). The CDR3 runs to 13 residues. Germline loops: CDR1 SGHAT, CDR2 FQDESV (reference sequence). Trimming shortened V by 10 bases and J by 2 bases, and 14 bases separated the two germline ends. The CDR3 loop is CAIIDRRNTEAFF. As DNA, the CDR3 is TGTGCCATCATTGACAGGAGAAACACTGAAGCTTTCTTT.

The V and J genes are TRBV30 and TRBJ1-2; D is undetermined. The V and J ends lost 3 bases and 4 bases respectively, with 15 bases between them. Germline CDR1 is GTSNPN and CDR2 is SVGIG (reference sequence). The length of the CDR3 is 14 residues. The CDR3: CAWSDRITVYGYTF. The CDR3 nucleotides read TGTGCCTGGAGCGACCGAATAACGGTCTATGGCTACACCTTC.